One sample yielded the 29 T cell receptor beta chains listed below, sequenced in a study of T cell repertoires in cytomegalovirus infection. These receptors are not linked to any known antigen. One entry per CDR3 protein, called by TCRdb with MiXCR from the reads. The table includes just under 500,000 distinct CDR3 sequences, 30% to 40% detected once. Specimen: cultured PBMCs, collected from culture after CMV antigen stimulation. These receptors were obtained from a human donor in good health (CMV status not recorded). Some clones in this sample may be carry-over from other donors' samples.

The CDR3 DNA follows: TGTGCCGCAGGGAGAAGGGAGCAGTACTTC. This encodes CAAGRREQYF. This chain connects TRBV28 to TRBJ2-7; D is perhaps TRBD1 or TRBD2 (5 bases each). The V end was cut by 11 bases, the J end by 7 bases, with 12 bases between. The CDR3 consists of 10 residues. Germline CDR1 reads MDHEN; CDR2 reads SYDVKM.

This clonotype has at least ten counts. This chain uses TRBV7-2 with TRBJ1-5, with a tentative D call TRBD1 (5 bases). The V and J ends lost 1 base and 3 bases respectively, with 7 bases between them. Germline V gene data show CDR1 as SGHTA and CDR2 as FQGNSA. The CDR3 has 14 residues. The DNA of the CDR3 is TGTGCCAGCAGCTTAGGGGACCTCAATCAGCCCCAGCATTTT. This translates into CASSLGDLNQPQHF.

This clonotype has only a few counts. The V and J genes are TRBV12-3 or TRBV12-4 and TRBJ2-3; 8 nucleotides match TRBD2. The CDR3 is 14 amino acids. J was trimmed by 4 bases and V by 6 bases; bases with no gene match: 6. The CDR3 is CASSLREAADTQYF. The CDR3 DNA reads TGTGCCAGCAGCTTGCGGGAGGCGGCAGATACGCAGTATTTT.

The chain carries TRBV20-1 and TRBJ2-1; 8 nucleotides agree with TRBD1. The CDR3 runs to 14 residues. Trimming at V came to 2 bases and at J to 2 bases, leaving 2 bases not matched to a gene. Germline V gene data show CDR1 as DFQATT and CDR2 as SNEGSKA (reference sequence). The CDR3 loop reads CSARSTGAYNEQFF. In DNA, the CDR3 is TGCAGTGCTAGATCGACAGGGGCCTACAATGAGCAGTTCTTC.

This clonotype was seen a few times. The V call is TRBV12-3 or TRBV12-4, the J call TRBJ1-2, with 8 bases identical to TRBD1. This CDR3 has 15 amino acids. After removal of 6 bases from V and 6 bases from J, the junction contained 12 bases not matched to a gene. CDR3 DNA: TGTGCCAGCAGAGGATTTACAGGGGGTTCTGATGGCTACACCTTC. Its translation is CASRGFTGGSDGYTF.

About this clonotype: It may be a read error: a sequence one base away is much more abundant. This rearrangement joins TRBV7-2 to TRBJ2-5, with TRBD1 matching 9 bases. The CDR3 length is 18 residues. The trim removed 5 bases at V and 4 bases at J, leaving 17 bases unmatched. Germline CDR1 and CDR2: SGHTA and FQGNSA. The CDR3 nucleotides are TGTGCCAGCAGCGTAGGACCCACAACAGGGGGCGCGGGAGAGACCCAGTACTTC. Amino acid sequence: CASSVGPTTGGAGETQYF. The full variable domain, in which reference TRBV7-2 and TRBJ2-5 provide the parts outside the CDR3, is GAGVSQSPSNKVTEKGKDVELRCDPISGHTALYWYRQSLGQGLEFLIYFQGNSAPDKSGLPSDRFSAERTGGSVSTLTIQRTQQEDSAVYLCASSVGPTTGGAGETQYFGPGTRLLVL.

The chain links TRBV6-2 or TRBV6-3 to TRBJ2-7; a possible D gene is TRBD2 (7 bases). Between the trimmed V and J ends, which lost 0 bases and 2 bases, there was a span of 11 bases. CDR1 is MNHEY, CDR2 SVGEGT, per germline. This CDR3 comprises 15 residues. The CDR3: CASSYSGGQPYEQYF. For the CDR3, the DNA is TGTGCCAGCAGTTACTCGGGGGGGCAGCCCTACGAGCAGTACTTC.

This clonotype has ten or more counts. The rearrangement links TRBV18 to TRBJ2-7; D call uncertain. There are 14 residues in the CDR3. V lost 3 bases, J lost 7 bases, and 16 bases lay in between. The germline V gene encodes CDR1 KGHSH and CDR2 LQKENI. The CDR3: CASSPLSTGVEQYV. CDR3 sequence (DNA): TGTGCCAGCTCACCTCTCTCCACGGGCGTGGAGCAGTACGTC.

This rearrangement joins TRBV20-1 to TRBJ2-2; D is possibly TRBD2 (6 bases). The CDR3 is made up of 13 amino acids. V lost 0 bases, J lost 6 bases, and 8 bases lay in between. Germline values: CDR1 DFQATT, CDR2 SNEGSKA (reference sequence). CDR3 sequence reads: CSARETSSGELFF. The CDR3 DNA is TGCAGTGCTAGAGAGACTAGTTCCGGGGAGCTGTTTTTT.

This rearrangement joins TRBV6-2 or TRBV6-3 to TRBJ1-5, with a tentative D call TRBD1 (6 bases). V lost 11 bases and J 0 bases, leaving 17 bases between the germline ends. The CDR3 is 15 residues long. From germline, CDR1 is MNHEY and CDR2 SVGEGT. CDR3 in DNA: TGTGCCGCCCCCCTTGACAGGCCTAGCAATCAGCCCCAGCATTTT. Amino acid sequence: CAAPLDRPSNQPQHF.

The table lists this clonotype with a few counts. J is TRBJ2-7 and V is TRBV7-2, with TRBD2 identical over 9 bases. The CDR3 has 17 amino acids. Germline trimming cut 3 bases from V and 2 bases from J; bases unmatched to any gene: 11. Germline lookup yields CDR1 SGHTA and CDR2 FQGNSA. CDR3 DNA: TGTGCCAGCAGCTTTTCTGGGGTGGCGGGAGGGGCCTACGAGCAGTACTTC. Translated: CASSFSGVAGGAYEQYF.

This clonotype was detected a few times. CDR3 protein: CASSLSGGGNEQFF. The CDR3 DNA reads TGTGCCAGCAGCTTATCGGGAGGGGGGAATGAGCAGTTCTTC. The rearrangement uses TRBV7-3 and TRBJ2-1; 8 bases are a match to TRBD2. V lost 2 bases and J lost 7; bases outside the gene matches: 4. CDR1 is SGHTA, CDR2 FQGTGA, per germline. The CDR3 sequence is 14 residues long.

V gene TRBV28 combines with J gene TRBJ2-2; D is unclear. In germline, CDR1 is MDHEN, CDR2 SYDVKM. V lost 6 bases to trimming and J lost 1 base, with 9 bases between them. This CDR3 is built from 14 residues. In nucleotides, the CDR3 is TGTGCCAGCAGGGACGGATTGAACACCGGGGAGCTGTTTTTT. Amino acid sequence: CASRDGLNTGELFF.

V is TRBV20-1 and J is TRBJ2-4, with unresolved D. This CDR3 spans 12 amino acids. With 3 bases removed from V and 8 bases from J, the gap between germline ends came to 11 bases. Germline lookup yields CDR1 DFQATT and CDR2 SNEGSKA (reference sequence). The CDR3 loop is CSARERWDIQYF. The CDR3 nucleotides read TGCAGTGCTAGGGAGCGATGGGACATTCAGTACTTC.

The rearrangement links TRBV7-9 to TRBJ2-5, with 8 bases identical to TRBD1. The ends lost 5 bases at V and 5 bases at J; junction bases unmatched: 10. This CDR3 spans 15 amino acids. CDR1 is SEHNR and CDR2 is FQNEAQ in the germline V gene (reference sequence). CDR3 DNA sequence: TGTGCCAGCAGCCCACTGACAGGGGCCGGTGAGACCCAGTACTTC. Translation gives CASSPLTGAGETQYF. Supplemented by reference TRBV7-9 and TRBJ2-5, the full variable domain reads DTGVSQNPRHKITKRGQNVTFRCDPISEHNRLYWYRQTLGQGPEFLTYFQNEAQLEKSRLLSDRFSAERPKGSFSTLEIQRTEQGDSAMYLCASSPLTGAGETQYFGPGTRLLVL.

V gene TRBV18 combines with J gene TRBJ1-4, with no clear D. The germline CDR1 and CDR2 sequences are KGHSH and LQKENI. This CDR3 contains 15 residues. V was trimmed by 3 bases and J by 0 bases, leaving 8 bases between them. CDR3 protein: CASSPSQSTNEKLFF. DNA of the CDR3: TGTGCCAGCTCACCGTCGCAGTCAACTAATGAAAAACTGTTTTTT.

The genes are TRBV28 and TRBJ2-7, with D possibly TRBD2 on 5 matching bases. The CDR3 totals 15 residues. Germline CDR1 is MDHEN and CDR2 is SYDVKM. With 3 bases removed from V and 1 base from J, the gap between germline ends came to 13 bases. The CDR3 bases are TGTGCCAGCAGTTTGCTTCCGGACTCGTCCTACGAGCAGTACTTC. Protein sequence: CASSLLPDSSYEQYF.

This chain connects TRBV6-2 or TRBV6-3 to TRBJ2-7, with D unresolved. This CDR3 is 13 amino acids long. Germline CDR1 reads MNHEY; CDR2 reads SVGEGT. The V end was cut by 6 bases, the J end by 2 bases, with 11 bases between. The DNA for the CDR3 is TGTGCCAGCAGAGAAAGGTTCCCCTACGAGCAGTACTTC. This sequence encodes CASRERFPYEQYF.

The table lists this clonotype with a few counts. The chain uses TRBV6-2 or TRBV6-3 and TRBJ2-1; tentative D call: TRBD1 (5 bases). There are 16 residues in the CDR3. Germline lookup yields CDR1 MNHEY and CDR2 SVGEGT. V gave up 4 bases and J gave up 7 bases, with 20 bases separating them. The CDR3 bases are TGTGCCAGCAGTTCTGGGCAAAGGGGAAGGGGAAATGAGCAGTTCTTC. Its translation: CASSSGQRGRGNEQFF.

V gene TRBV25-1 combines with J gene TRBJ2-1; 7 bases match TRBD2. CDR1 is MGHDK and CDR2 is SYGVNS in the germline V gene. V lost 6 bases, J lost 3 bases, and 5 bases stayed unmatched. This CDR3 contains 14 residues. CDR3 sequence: CASSFGGVYNEQFF. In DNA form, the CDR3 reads TGTGCCAGCAGCTTTGGGGGGGTCTACAATGAGCAGTTCTTC. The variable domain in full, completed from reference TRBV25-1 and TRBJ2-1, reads EADIYQTPRYLVIGTGKKITLECSQTMGHDKMYWYQQDPGMELHLIHYSYGVNSTEKGDLSSESTVSRIRTEHFPLTLESARPSHTSQYLCASSFGGVYNEQFFGPGTRLTVL.

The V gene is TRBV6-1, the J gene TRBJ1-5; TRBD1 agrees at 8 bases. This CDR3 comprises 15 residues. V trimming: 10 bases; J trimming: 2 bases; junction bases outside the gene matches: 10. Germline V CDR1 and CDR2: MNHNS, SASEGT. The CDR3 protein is CATQKETGGNQPQHF. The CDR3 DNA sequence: TGTGCCACCCAAAAGGAGACAGGGGGCAATCAGCCCCAGCATTTT.

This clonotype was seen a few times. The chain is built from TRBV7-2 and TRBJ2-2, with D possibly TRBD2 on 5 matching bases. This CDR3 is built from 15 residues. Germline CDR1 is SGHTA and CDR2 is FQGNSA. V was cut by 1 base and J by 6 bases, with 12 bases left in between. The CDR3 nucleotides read TGTGCCAGCAGCTTAGTAAGAGTGGAGGCCGGGGAGCTGTTTTTT. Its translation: CASSLVRVEAGELFF. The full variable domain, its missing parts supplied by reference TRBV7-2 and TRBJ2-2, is GAGVSQSPSNKVTEKGKDVELRCDPISGHTALYWYRQSLGQGLEFLIYFQGNSAPDKSGLPSDRFSAERTGGSVSTLTIQRTQQEDSAVYLCASSLVRVEAGELFFGEGSRLTVL.

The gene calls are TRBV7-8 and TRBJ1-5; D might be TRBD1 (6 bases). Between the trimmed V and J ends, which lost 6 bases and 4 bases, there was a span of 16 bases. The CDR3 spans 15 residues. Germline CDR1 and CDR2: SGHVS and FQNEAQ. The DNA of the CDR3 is TGTGCCAGCAGTACTACTGGACAGACAAATCAGCCCCAGCATTTT. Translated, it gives CASSTTGQTNQPQHF.

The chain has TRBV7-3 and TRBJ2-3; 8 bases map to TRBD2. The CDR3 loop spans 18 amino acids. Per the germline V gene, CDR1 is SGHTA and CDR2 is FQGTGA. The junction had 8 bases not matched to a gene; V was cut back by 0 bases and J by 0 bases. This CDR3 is CASSLTLAGGVSTDTQYF. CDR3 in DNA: TGTGCCAGCAGCTTAACGTTGGCGGGAGGCGTTAGCACAGATACGCAGTATTTT.

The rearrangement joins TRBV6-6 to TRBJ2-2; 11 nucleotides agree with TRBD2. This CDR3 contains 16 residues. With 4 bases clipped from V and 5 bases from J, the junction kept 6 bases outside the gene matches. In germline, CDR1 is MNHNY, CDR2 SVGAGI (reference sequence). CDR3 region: CASSSGTSGRTGELFF. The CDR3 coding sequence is TGTGCCAGCAGTTCAGGAACTAGCGGGAGAACCGGGGAGCTGTTTTTT.

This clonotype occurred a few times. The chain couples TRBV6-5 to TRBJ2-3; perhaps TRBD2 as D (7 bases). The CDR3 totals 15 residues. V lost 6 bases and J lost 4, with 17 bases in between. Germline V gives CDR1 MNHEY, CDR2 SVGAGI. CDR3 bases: TGTGCCAGCAGAAAATATGGGGGGGGCGCAGATACGCAGTATTTT. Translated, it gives CASRKYGGGADTQYF.

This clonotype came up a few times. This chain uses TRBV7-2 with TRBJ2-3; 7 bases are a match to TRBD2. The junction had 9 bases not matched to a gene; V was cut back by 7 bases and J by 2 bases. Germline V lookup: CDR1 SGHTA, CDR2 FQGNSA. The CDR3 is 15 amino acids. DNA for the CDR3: TGTGCCAGCATCCCCCCCGGGACTAACACAGATACGCAGTATTTT. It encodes CASIPPGTNTDTQYF.

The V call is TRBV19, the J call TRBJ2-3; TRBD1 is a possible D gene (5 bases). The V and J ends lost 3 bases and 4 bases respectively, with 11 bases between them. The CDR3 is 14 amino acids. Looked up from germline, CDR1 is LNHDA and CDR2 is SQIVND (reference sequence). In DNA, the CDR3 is TGTGCCAGTAGTATCAGGAAGGGGCCAGATACGCAGTATTTT. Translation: CASSIRKGPDTQYF.

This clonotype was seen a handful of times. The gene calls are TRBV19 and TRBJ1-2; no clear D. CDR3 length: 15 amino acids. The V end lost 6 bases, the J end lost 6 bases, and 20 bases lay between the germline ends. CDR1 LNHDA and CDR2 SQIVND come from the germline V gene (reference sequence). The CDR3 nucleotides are TGTGCCAGTAGGAAATGGAGCACCCACCCCGATGGCTACACCTTC. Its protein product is CASRKWSTHPDGYTF. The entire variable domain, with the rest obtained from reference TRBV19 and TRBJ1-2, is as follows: DGGITQSPKYLFRKEGQNVTLSCEQNLNHDAMYWYRQDPGQGLRLIYYSQIVNDFQKGDIAEGYSVSREKKESFPLTVTSAQKNPTAFYLCASRKWSTHPDGYTFGSGTRLTVV.